This TCR beta chain was captured by sequencing in a study of read filtering for tumor transcriptome and immune sequencing. The overall study: RNA-seq yielded only 85 to 1273 TCR reads, IR-seq about 4 to 10.27 million. Points from the study as a whole: IR-seq captured clonotypes deeper and more reliably than RNA-seq.

This library used approximately 0.4 ug RNA and molecular barcoded adaptors spanning alpha/delta and beta/gamma chains. TCRdb re-called the reads with MiXCR, one entry per CDR3 protein. The sample carries 50,000 or so distinct CDR3 sequences, 15% to 20% recorded once. The V gene's germline CDR1 is WSHSY and CDR2 SAAADI. V gave up 3 bases and J gave up 4 bases; unmatched junction bases: 11. This CDR3 spans 16 amino acids. In regard to this clonotype: What it binds is not known.

The source of this sequence is a donor over 35 with multiple myeloma. The sample comprised a population of CD138-negative cells sorted from bone marrow. The chain couples TRBV10-2 to TRBJ2-5; 7 nucleotides align to TRBD1. CDR3 sequence: CASSDLTGSTGETQYF. The CDR3 region has the DNA TGCGCCAGCAGTGATCTGACAGGGTCAACGGGAGAGACCCAGTACTTC.